Following are 5 T cell receptor beta chains from one sample sequenced in a study of OX40 agonist ivuxolimab in advanced cancers. Sequenced by immunoSEQ multiplex PCR; TCRdb stores in-frame clones only, minus some. Of 48,000 or so clones in the sample, approximately 86% are singletons; the top ten hold under 2.5%. This material consisted of CD4+ or CD8+ T cells sorted from blood, taken in a trial of the OX40 agonist ivuxolimab. The receptors shown here come from an adult with an advanced solid tumor such as melanoma, head and neck, liver or kidney cancer.

J is TRBJ1-3 and V is TRBV27, with D possibly TRBD1 on 6 matching bases. Trimming removed 5 bases at V and 0 bases at J, with 11 bases between. CDR1 and CDR2 (germline): MNHEY, SMNVEV (reference sequence). This CDR3 region has 15 residues. CDR3 nucleotides: TGTGCCAGCAGTCCGAACAGGGACTCTGGAAACACCATATATTTT. This sequence encodes CASSPNRDSGNTIYF.

This chain connects TRBV6-1 to TRBJ1-1; no definite D call. Looked up from germline, CDR1 is MNHNS and CDR2 is SASEGT. The CDR3 sequence is 10 residues long. Deletions cut 9 bases from V and 6 bases from J, with 8 bases between. CDR3 sequence: CASRVSEAFF. CDR3 DNA sequence: TGTGCCAGTAGAGTATCTGAAGCTTTCTTT.

The V and J genes are TRBV11-3 and TRBJ2-5, with a tentative D call TRBD2 (6 bases). CDR1 and CDR2 (germline): SGHNT, YENEEA. V was cut by 2 bases and J by 5 bases, with 9 bases left in between. The CDR3 extends over 13 amino acids. For the CDR3, the DNA is TGTGCCAGCAGCTTATACGGGAGTGAGACCCAGTACTTC. It codes for CASSLYGSETQYF.

Here the CDR3 DNA reads TGTGCCAGCAGCTTGGGGACAGGGCGTGAAAAACTGTTTTTT. Translation gives CASSLGTGREKLFF. The chain joins TRBV11-2 to TRBJ1-4; 9 nucleotides line up with TRBD1. The CDR3 loop spans 14 amino acids. The V and J ends lost 3 bases and 7 bases, in that order; junction bases with no gene match: 3. Germline CDR1 is SGHAT and CDR2 is FQNNGV.

The V gene is TRBV6-5, the J gene TRBJ1-5, with D hard to call. The CDR3 extends over 15 amino acids. Trimming stripped 0 bases from V and 2 bases from J, with 8 bases between. Germline CDR1 and CDR2: MNHEY and SVGAGI. CDR3 in amino acids: CASSYSGQGNQPQHF. In nucleotides, the CDR3 is TGTGCCAGCAGTTACTCAGGGCAGGGCAATCAGCCCCAGCATTTT.